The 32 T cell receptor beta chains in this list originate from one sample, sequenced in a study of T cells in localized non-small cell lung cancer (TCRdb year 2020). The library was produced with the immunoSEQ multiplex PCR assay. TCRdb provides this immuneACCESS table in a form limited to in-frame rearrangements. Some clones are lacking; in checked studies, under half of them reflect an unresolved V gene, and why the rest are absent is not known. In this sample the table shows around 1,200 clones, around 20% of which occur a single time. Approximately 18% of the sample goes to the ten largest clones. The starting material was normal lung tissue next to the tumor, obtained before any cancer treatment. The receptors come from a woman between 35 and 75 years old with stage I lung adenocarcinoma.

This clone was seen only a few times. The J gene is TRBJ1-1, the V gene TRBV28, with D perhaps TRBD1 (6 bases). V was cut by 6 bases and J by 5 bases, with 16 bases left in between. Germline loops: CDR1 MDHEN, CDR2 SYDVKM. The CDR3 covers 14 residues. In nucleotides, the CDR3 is TGTGCCAGCAGGTATCAGGGGAAAGGAACTGAAGCTTTCTTT. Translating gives CASRYQGKGTEAFF.

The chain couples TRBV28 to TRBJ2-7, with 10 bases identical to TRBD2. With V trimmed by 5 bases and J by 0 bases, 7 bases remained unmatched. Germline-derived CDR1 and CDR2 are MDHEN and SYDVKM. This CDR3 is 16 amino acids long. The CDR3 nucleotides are TGTGCCAGCAGTCCCGGACTAGCGGCCATCTCCTACGAGCAGTACTTC. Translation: CASSPGLAAISYEQYF. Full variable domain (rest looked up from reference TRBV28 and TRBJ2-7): DVKVTQSSRYLVKRTGEKVFLECVQDMDHENMFWYRQDPGLGLRLIYFSYDVKMKEKGDIPEGYSVSREKKERFSLILESASTNQTSMYLCASSPGLAAISYEQYFGPGTRLTVT.

The CDR3 DNA is TGTGCCAGCAGCCAAGCACCCAAGGAGACCCAGTACTTC. Protein: CASSQAPKETQYF. The chain carries TRBV14 and TRBJ2-5, with D unresolved. Germline CDR1 reads SGHDN; CDR2 reads FVKESK. The CDR3 loop spans 13 amino acids. V lost 1 base and J lost 5, with 8 bases in between.

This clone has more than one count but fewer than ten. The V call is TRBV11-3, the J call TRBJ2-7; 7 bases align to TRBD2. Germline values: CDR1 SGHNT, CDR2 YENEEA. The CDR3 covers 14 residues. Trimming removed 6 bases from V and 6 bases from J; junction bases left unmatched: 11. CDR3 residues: CASRWAGGIGEQYF. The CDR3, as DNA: TGTGCCAGCAGATGGGCCGGGGGGATAGGCGAGCAGTACTTC.

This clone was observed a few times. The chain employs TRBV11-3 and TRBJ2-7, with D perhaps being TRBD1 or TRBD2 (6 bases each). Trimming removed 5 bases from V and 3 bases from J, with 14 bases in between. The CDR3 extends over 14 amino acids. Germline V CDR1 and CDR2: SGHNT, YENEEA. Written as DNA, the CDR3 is TGTGCCAGCAGCCGGCCGGGGGCCATCTACGAGCAGTACTTC. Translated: CASSRPGAIYEQYF.

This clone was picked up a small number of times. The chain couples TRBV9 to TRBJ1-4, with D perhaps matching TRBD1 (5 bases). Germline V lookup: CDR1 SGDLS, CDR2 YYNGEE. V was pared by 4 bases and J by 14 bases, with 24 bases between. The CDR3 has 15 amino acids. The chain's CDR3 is CASSKHLGEGARLFF. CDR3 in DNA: TGTGCCAGCAGCAAACATCTAGGTGAAGGGGCTCGCCTGTTTTTT.

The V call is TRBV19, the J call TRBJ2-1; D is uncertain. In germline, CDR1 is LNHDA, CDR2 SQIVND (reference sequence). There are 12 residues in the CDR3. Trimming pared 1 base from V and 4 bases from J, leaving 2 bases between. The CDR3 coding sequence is TGTGCCAGTAGTATAGGTTACAATGAGCAGTTCTTC. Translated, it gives CASSIGYNEQFF.

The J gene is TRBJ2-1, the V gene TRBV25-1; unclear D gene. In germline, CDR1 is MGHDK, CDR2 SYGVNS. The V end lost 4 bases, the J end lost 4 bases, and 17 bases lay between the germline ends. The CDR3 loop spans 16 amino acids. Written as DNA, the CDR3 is TGTGCCAGCAGTGGGTGGACGGGCGTCGGTTACAATGAGCAGTTCTTC. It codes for CASSGWTGVGYNEQFF.

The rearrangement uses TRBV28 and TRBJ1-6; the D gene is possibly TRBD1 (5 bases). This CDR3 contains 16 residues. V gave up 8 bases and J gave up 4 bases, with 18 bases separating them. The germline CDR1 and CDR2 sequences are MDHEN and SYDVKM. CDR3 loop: CASRSRDGSYNSPLHF. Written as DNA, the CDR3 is TGTGCCAGCCGAAGCCGGGACGGGAGTTATAATTCACCCCTCCACTTT.

CDR3 loop: CASSYNYGYTF. CDR3 in DNA: TGTGCCAGCAGTTACAACTATGGCTACACCTTC. The V and J genes are TRBV6-7 and TRBJ1-2; D gene ambiguous. TRBV6-7 is an ORF, and what it does is uncertain. Trimming pared 2 bases from V and 2 bases from J, leaving 0 bases between. The CDR3 totals 11 residues.

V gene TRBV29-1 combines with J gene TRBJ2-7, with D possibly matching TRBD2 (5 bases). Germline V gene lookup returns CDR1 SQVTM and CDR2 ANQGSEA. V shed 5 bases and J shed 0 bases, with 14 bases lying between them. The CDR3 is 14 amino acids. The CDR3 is CSVRRPGGSYEQYF. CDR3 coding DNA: TGCAGCGTTAGGAGGCCCGGAGGCTCCTACGAGCAGTACTTC.

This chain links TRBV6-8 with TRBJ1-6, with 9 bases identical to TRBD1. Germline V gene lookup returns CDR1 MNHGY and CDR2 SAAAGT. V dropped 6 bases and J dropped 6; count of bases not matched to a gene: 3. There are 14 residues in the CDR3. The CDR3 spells CASRQTGGNSPLHF. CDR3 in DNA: TGTGCCAGCAGGCAGACAGGGGGTAATTCACCCCTCCACTTT.

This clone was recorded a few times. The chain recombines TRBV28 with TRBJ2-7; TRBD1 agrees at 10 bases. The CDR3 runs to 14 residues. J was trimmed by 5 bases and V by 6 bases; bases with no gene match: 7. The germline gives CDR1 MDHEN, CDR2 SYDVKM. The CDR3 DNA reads TGTGCCAGCAGCGGGACAGGGGAAAGGGACGAGCAGTACTTC. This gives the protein CASSGTGERDEQYF.

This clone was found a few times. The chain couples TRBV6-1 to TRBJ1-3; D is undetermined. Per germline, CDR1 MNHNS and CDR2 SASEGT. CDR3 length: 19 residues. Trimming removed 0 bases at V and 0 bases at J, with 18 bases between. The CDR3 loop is CASSEALRKAGNSGNTIYF. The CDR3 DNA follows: TGTGCCAGCAGTGAAGCGCTTCGTAAGGCAGGCAACTCTGGAAACACCATATATTTT.

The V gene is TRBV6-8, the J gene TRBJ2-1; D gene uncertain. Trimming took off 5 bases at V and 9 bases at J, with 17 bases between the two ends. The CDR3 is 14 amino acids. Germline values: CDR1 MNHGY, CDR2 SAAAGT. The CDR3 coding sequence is TGTGCCAGCAGTATAGAGTCCGGGCCGTTTGAGCAGTTCTTC. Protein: CASSIESGPFEQFF.

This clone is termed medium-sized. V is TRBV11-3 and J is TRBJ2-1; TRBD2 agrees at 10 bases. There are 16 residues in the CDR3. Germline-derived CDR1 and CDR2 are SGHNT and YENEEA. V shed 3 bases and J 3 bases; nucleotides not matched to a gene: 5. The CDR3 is CASSLAVAGGYNEQFF. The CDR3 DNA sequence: TGTGCCAGCAGCTTGGCCGTAGCGGGGGGCTACAATGAGCAGTTCTTC.

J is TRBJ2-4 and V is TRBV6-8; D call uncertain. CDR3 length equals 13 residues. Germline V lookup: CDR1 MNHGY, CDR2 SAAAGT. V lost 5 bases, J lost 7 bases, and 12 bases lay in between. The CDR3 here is CASSDKGGNIQYF. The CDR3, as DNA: TGTGCCAGCAGTGACAAGGGTGGGAACATTCAGTACTTC.

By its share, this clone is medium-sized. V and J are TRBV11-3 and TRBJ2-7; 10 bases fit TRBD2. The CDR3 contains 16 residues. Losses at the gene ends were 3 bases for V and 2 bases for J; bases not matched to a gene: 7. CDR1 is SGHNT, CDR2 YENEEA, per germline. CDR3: CASSLRLAGAAYEQYF. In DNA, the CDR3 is TGTGCCAGCAGCTTGCGGCTAGCGGGAGCAGCCTACGAGCAGTACTTC.

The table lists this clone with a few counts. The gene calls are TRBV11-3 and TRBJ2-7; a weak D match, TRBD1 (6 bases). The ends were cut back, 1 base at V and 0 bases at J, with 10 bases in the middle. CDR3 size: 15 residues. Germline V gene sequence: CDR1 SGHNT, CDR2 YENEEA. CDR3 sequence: CASSLGDISSYEQYF. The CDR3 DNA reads TGTGCCAGCAGCTTAGGGGACATAAGCTCCTACGAGCAGTACTTC.

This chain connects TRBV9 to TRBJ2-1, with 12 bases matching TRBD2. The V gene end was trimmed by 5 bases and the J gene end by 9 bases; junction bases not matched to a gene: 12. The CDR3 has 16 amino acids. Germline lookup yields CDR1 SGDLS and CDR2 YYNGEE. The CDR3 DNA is TGTGCCAGCAGTTTCCCCCTAGCGGGGGGGCTAGTTGAGCAGTTCTTC. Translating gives CASSFPLAGGLVEQFF. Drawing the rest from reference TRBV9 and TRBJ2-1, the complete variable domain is DSGVTQTPKHLITATGQRVTLRCSPRSGDLSVYWYQQSLDQGLQFLIQYYNGEERAKGNILERFSAQQFPDLHSELNLSSLELGDSALYFCASSFPLAGGLVEQFFGPGTRLTVL.

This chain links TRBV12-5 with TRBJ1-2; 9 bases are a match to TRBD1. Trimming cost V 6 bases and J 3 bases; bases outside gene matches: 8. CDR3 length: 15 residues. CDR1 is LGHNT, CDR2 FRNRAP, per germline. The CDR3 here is CASGPGQGRDYGYTF. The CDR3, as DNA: TGTGCTAGTGGACCCGGACAGGGGAGGGACTATGGCTACACCTTC.

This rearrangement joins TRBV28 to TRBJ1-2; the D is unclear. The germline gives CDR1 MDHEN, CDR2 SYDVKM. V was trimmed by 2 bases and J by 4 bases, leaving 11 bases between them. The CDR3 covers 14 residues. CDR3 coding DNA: TGTGCCAGCAGTTTAATGGGTTTTATCTATGGCTACACCTTC. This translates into CASSLMGFIYGYTF.

CDR3 loop: CSALVGTPNEKLFF. CDR3 DNA sequence: TGCAGCGCCCTCGTCGGGACCCCTAATGAAAAACTGTTTTTT. The rearrangement links TRBV29-1 to TRBJ1-4, with D perhaps matching TRBD1 (5 bases). The CDR3 length is 14 residues. Trimming shortened V by 7 bases and J by 3 bases, and 15 bases separated the two germline ends. Per the germline V gene, CDR1 is SQVTM and CDR2 is ANQGSEA.

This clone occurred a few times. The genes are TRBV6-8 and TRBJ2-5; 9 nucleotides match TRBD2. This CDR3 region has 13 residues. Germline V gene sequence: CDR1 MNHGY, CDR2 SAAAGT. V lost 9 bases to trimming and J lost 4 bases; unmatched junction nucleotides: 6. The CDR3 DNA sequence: TGTGCCAGTCAGCGGGGGGTGGGAGAGACCCAGTACTTC. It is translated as CASQRGVGETQYF.

CDR3: CASSLDGTKNIQYF. DNA for the CDR3: TGTGCCAGCAGTTTAGACGGGACCAAAAACATTCAGTACTTC. This chain links TRBV28 with TRBJ2-4; possible D gene TRBD2, 5 bases. The CDR3 is 14 residues long. The germline gives CDR1 MDHEN, CDR2 SYDVKM. The ends were cut back, 2 bases at V and 2 bases at J, with 7 bases in the middle.

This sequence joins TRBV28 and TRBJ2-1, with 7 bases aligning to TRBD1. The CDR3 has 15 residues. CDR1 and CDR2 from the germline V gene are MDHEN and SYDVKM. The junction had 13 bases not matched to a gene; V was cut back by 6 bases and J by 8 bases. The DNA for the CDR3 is TGTGCCAGCAGCTACCAGGGACAGCCCGGCGATGAGCAGTTCTTC. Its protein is CASSYQGQPGDEQFF.

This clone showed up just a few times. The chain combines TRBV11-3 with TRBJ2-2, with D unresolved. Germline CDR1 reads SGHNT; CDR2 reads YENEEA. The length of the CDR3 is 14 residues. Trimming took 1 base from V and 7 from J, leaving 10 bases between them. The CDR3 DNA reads TGTGCCAGCAGCTTAGGGCCATCGGGCGGGGAGCTGTTTTTT. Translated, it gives CASSLGPSGGELFF.

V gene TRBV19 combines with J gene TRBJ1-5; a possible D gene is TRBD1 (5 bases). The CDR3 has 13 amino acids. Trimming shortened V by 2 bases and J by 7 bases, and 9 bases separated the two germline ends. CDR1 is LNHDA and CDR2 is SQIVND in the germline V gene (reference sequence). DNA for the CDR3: TGTGCCAGTAGTATACAGGGTGGACAGCCCCAGCATTTT. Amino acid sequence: CASSIQGGQPQHF.

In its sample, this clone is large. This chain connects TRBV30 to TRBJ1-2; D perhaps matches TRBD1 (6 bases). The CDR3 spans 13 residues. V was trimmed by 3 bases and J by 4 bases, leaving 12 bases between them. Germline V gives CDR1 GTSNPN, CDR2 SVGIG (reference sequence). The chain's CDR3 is CAWSPGQSYGYTF. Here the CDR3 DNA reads TGTGCCTGGAGCCCCGGACAGAGCTATGGCTACACCTTC.

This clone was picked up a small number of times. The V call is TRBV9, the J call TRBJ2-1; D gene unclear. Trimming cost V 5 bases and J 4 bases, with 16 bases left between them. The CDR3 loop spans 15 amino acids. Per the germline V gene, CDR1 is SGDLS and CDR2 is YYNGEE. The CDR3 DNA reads TGTGCCAGCAGTGTGCTTCTTCTAGGATACAATGAGCAGTTCTTC. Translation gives CASSVLLLGYNEQFF.

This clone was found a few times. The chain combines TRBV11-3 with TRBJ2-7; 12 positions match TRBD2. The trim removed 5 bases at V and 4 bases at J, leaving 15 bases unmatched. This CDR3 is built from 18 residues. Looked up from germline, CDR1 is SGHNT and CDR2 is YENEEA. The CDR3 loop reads CASSKGASGGAAFYEQYF. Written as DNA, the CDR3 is TGTGCCAGCAGCAAAGGGGCTAGCGGGGGGGCGGCGTTTTACGAGCAGTACTTC.

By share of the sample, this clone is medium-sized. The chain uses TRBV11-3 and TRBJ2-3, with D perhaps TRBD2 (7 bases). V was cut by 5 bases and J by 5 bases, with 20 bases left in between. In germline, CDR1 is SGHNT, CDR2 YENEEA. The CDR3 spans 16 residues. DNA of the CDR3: TGTGCCAGCAGCCATCAGTTCGGGGGGCGAAAAGATACGCAGTATTTT. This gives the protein CASSHQFGGRKDTQYF.